The 16 T cell receptor beta chains reported below all come from one sample, sequenced in a study of T cell changes during pregnancy in multiple sclerosis. Using immunoSEQ multiplex PCR, the repertoire was profiled, and TCRdb retains in-frame clones only, with some absent. Of some 110,000 clones listed, about 89% are singletons. The sequenced sample was peripheral blood, obtained before pregnancy. The receptors come from a female donor with multiple sclerosis, enrolled in a pregnancy study.

This clone has just a few counts. The chain combines TRBV4-3 with TRBJ1-1, with 7 bases matching TRBD1. From germline, CDR1 is LGHNA and CDR2 YSLEER. CDR3 length equals 15 residues. The J segment lost 3 bases and the V segment lost 0 bases, leaving 4 bases of the junction unmatched. Here the CDR3 reads CASSQEAQGHTEAFF. The CDR3 DNA reads TGCGCCAGCAGCCAAGAGGCACAGGGGCACACTGAAGCTTTCTTT.

The V call is TRBV11-3, the J call TRBJ2-1; D uncertain. The V end lost 1 base, the J end lost 7 bases, and 8 bases lay between the germline ends. The germline gives CDR1 SGHNT, CDR2 YENEEA. CDR3 size: 13 residues. The CDR3 spells CASSLGRWNEQFF. The CDR3 DNA sequence: TGTGCCAGCAGCTTAGGGAGATGGAATGAGCAGTTCTTC.

This rearrangement joins TRBV11-1 to TRBJ2-2; 7 nucleotides line up with TRBD1. The germline V gene encodes CDR1 SGHAT and CDR2 FQDESV (reference sequence). Germline trimming cut 6 bases from V and 4 bases from J; bases unmatched to any gene: 11. This CDR3 has 16 residues. The CDR3 DNA reads TGTGCCAGCAGTCCCTCCGGGACAGTTTCCACCGGGGAGCTGTTTTTT. It codes for CASSPSGTVSTGELFF. The entire variable domain, with the rest obtained from reference TRBV11-1 and TRBJ2-2, is as follows: EAEVAQSPRYKITEKSQAVAFWCDPISGHATLYWYRQILGQGPELLVQFQDESVVDDSQLPKDRFSAERLKGVDSTLKIQPAELGDSAMYLCASSPSGTVSTGELFFGEGSRLTVL.

There are a few counts of this clone. This chain joins TRBV2 and TRBJ2-7; D remains unclear. Trimming shortened V by 3 bases and J by 3 bases, and 9 bases separated the two germline ends. Germline lookup yields CDR1 SNHLY and CDR2 FYNNEI. The length of the CDR3 is 13 residues. CDR3 protein: CASSDWPHYEQYF. In DNA form, the CDR3 reads TGTGCCAGCAGTGACTGGCCTCACTACGAGCAGTACTTC.

This clone is classed as medium-sized (0.01 to 0.1%). At the DNA level, this CDR3 is encoded by other sequences in the same sample as well. The chain uses TRBV27 and TRBJ1-1; possibly TRBD1 for D (5 bases). The CDR3 loop spans 14 amino acids. Germline loops: CDR1 MNHEY, CDR2 SMNVEV (reference sequence). V was trimmed by 0 bases and J by 5 bases, leaving 10 bases between them. As DNA, the CDR3 is TGTGCCAGCAGTTTATCAAGGGGAGGAACTGAAGCTTTCTTT. It yields the protein CASSLSRGGTEAFF.

This rearrangement joins TRBV7-4 to TRBJ1-1, with 8 bases lining up with TRBD1. The CDR3 runs to 13 residues. Germline CDR1 SGHVT, CDR2 SQSDAQ. The junction had 9 bases not matched to a gene; V was cut back by 8 bases and J by 7 bases. CDR3 sequence: CASGPTGAFEAFF. The CDR3 nucleotides read TGTGCCAGCGGCCCGACAGGGGCATTTGAAGCTTTCTTT. The entire variable domain, with the rest obtained from reference TRBV7-4 and TRBJ1-1, is as follows: GAGVSQSPRYKVAKRGRDVALRCDSISGHVTLYWYRQTLGQGSEVLTYSQSDAQRDKSGRPSGRFSAERPERSVSTLKIQRTEQGDSAVYLCASGPTGAFEAFFGQGTRLTVV.

The genes are TRBV5-1 and TRBJ1-2; 7 bases align to TRBD1. The junction had 5 bases not matched to a gene; V was cut back by 0 bases and J by 3 bases. The CDR3 is 15 residues long. Germline values: CDR1 SGHRS, CDR2 YFSETQ. This CDR3 reads CASSLVGGADYGYTF. The CDR3 region has the DNA TGCGCCAGCAGCTTGGTAGGGGGCGCTGACTATGGCTACACCTTC.

The V and J genes are TRBV5-1 and TRBJ2-2, with D maybe TRBD2 (5 bases). Trimming pared 6 bases from V and 4 bases from J, leaving 19 bases between. This CDR3 has 16 amino acids. The germline V gene has CDR1 SGHRS and CDR2 YFSETQ. This CDR3 reads CASNRSRSGGTGELFF. In nucleotides, the CDR3 is TGCGCCAGCAATCGTTCCCGAAGCGGTGGCACCGGGGAGCTGTTTTTT.

The V gene is TRBV5-6, the J gene TRBJ1-6; maybe TRBD1 (5 bases). Looked up from germline, CDR1 is SGHDT and CDR2 is YYEEEE. Trimming cost V 4 bases and J 9 bases, with 17 bases left between them. There are 15 residues in the CDR3. The CDR3 loop reads CASSPSFTGGSPLHF. The CDR3 bases are TGTGCCAGCAGCCCCTCATTTACGGGGGGTTCACCCCTCCACTTT.

The chain recombines TRBV7-2 with TRBJ2-1; possibly TRBD2 for D (5 bases). The CDR3 extends over 14 amino acids. V gave up 5 bases and J gave up 1 base, with 9 bases separating them. Per germline, CDR1 SGHTA and CDR2 FQGNSA. DNA of the CDR3: TGTGCCAGCAGCGACTATGGGTCCTACAATGAGCAGTTCTTC. This sequence encodes CASSDYGSYNEQFF.

The J gene is TRBJ1-6, the V gene TRBV4-1; TRBD1 matches 7 bases. In germline, CDR1 is MGHRA, CDR2 YSYEKL. The length of the CDR3 is 15 residues. V dropped 2 bases and J dropped 7; count of bases not matched to a gene: 5. CDR3 region: CASSQPDRINSPLHF. The CDR3 DNA sequence: TGCGCCAGCAGCCAACCGGACAGGATCAATTCACCCCTCCACTTT.

This clone is a singleton in its sample. The rearrangement joins TRBV7-9 to TRBJ1-2; D not certain. The CDR3 spans 15 residues. V was clipped by 7 bases and J by 0 bases, with 15 bases between them. Germline-derived CDR1 and CDR2 are SEHNR and FQNEAQ (reference sequence). The chain's CDR3 is CASIRLSLANYGYTF. For the CDR3, the DNA is TGTGCCAGCATCCGACTGTCGTTAGCTAACTATGGCTACACCTTC.

The rearrangement links TRBV28 to TRBJ2-7; 9 positions match TRBD1. Germline CDR1 and CDR2: MDHEN and SYDVKM. The length of the CDR3 is 18 residues. The ends lost 2 bases at V and 3 bases at J; junction bases unmatched: 14. The DNA of the CDR3 is TGTGCCAGCAGTTTAAGCGGGGACAGGGTCAGTTGGAACTACGAGCAGTACTTC. Protein sequence: CASSLSGDRVSWNYEQYF. The entire variable domain, with the rest obtained from reference TRBV28 and TRBJ2-7, is as follows: DVKVTQSSRYLVKRTGEKVFLECVQDMDHENMFWYRQDPGLGLRLIYFSYDVKMKEKGDIPEGYSVSREKKERFSLILESASTNQTSMYLCASSLSGDRVSWNYEQYFGPGTRLTVT.

This clone has only one observation. The chain recombines TRBV2 with TRBJ1-2; D ambiguous. CDR1 and CDR2 from the germline V gene are SNHLY and FYNNEI. V was pared by 3 bases and J by 0 bases, with 11 bases between. This CDR3 spans 15 amino acids. CDR3 in DNA: TGTGCCAGCAGTGAGCAGATTCAAGCTAACTATGGCTACACCTTC. Residues: CASSEQIQANYGYTF.

The rearrangement joins TRBV2 to TRBJ2-1; the match to TRBD2 covers 10 bases. Germline V gene data show CDR1 as SNHLY and CDR2 as FYNNEI. The V segment lost 8 bases and the J segment 4 bases; nucleotides outside the gene matches: 5. This CDR3 spans 14 amino acids. The CDR3 region is CASVGLAVYNEQFF. In DNA form, the CDR3 reads TGTGCCAGCGTCGGACTAGCGGTATACAATGAGCAGTTCTTC.

The gene calls are TRBV28 and TRBJ2-3; TRBD2 might be the D (6 bases). Germline values: CDR1 MDHEN, CDR2 SYDVKM. This CDR3 has 13 amino acids. Trimming took off 6 bases at V and 3 bases at J, with 10 bases between the two ends. The CDR3 loop reads CASRRDLTDTQYF. CDR3 bases: TGTGCCAGCAGGAGGGACTTAACAGATACGCAGTATTTT.